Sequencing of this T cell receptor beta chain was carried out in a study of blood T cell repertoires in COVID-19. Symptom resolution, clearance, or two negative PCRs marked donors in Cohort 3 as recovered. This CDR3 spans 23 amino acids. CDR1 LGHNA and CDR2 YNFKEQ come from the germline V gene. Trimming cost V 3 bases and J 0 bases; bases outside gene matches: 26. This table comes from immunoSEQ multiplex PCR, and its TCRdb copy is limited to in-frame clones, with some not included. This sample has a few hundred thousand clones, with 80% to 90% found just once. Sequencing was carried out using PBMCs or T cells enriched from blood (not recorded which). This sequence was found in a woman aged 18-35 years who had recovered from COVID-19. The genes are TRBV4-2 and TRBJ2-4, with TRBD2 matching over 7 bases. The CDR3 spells CASSHKGALEPNKAGIAKNIQYF. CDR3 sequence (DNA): TGTGCCAGCAGCCACAAGGGTGCCCTCGAACCCAACAAAGCGGGAATAGCCAAAAACATTCAGTACTTC.